The source of this T cell receptor beta chain is a study of T cell responses to AZD1222 COVID-19 vaccine. Note on this clone: The antigen is unknown.

Germline V lookup: CDR1 LGHDT, CDR2 YNNKEL (reference sequence). The length of the CDR3 is 17 residues. V lost 2 bases and J lost 2, with 16 bases in between. Points from the study as a whole: No repertoire was sampled before or during the peak T cell response, only after it. The CD4 TCRs associated with vaccination extended across spike and predominated at 160-218 and 743-854.

Only in-frame clones appear in the TCRdb table, and some are missing; sequencing was by immunoSEQ multiplex PCR. Of approximately 160,000 clones in the sample, 90% are singletons; the top ten hold about 2.6%. J is TRBJ1-5 and V is TRBV3-1 (or the pseudogene TRBV3-2); TRBD1 is a possible D gene (6 bases). The material was peripheral blood, obtained on day 0 of AZD1222 vaccination. The TCR comes from an adult in good health. The CDR3 protein is CASSQYSRGSGNQPQHF. CDR3 in DNA: TGTGCCAGCAGCCAATATTCAAGGGGGTCGGGCAATCAGCCCCAGCATTTT.